This T cell receptor beta chain came from a study of breast tumors, draining lymph nodes, adjacent tissues. Notes on this clonotype: Its antigen is not identified.

The study, taken as a whole, reports: Compared with lymph nodes, tumors were less diverse; compared with nontumor tissue, more.

Germline loops: CDR1 SNHLY, CDR2 FYNNEI. The trim removed 6 bases at V and 4 bases at J, leaving 11 bases unmatched. The CDR3 sequence is 16 residues long. MiXCR was run by TCRdb on the multiplex PCR reads, yielding one entry per CDR3 protein. This sample yields about 180,000 distinct CDR3 sequences, of which 30% to 35% are seen a single time; 3.8% belongs to the top ten. Breast cancer patients provided tissue from their axillary draining lymph nodes. Sequenced sample: axillary lymph node tissue. The rearrangement joins TRBV2 to TRBJ2-3; 9 nucleotides line up with TRBD1. This receptor was obtained from a female donor with breast cancer. Some clones in this sample may be carry-over from other donors' samples. The CDR3 is CASRPGTGRMSDTQYF. The CDR3 nucleotides read TGTGCCAGCAGGCCCGGGACAGGGAGAATGTCAGATACGCAGTATTTT.